The 27 T cell receptor beta chains reported below all come from one sample, sequenced in a study of blood T cell repertoires in COVID-19. TCRdb's copy holds only in-frame clones and misses some; the assay was immunoSEQ multiplex PCR. The repertoire has roughly 150,000 clones, roughly 88% of them found once; the top ten carry roughly 7.2%. What was sequenced was peripheral blood. These receptors originate from a woman aged 45-60 years in a cohort sampled during active or convalescent COVID-19.

This chain connects TRBV10-3 to TRBJ1-2; TRBD1 matches 9 bases. This CDR3 spans 13 amino acids. V shed 7 bases and J 3 bases; nucleotides not matched to a gene: 3. From germline, CDR1 is ENHRY and CDR2 SYGVKD. The CDR3 DNA reads TGTGCCATCACTCGGACAGGGGACTATGGCTACACCTTC. This gives the protein CAITRTGDYGYTF.

A word on this clone: This sample also contains other DNA sequences that code for the same CDR3. This chain uses TRBV6-5 with TRBJ2-1; perhaps TRBD1 as D (5 bases). This CDR3 has 13 amino acids. V lost 5 bases and J 4 bases, leaving 9 bases between the germline ends. CDR1 and CDR2 (germline): MNHEY, SVGAGI. Written as DNA, the CDR3 is TGTGCCAGCAGTCGGGCAGGGTACAATGAGCAGTTCTTC. Its translation: CASSRAGYNEQFF.

V is TRBV13 and J is TRBJ2-1, with 8 bases lining up with TRBD2. The junction had 16 bases not matched to a gene; V was cut back by 5 bases and J by 10 bases. This CDR3 has 16 residues. Looked up from germline, CDR1 is PRHDT and CDR2 is FYEKMQ (reference sequence). CDR3 region: CASSPIGRGGRGEQFF. DNA of the CDR3: TGTGCCAGCAGCCCGATCGGCCGGGGGGGACGGGGCGAGCAGTTCTTC.

V and J are TRBV19 and TRBJ1-5; 7 bases align to TRBD1. The CDR3 contains 15 residues. The trim removed 0 bases at V and 3 bases at J, leaving 2 bases unmatched. CDR1 is LNHDA, CDR2 SQIVND, per germline (reference sequence). CDR3 region: CASSIEGGPNQPQHF. CDR3 nucleotide sequence: TGTGCCAGTAGTATAGAAGGGGGCCCCAATCAGCCCCAGCATTTT.

J is TRBJ2-5 and V is TRBV7-6; TRBD2 matches at 11 bases. This CDR3 is 19 amino acids long. The junction had 16 bases not matched to a gene; V was cut back by 3 bases and J by 4 bases. Per the germline V gene, CDR1 is SGHVS and CDR2 is FNYEAQ. DNA for the CDR3: TGTGCCAGCAGCTTCCCGACTAGCGGGAACATGGAAGCTTTAGAGACCCAGTACTTC. Its translation: CASSFPTSGNMEALETQYF.

The rearrangement joins TRBV11-2 to TRBJ2-7; 10 bases are shared with TRBD2. Per germline, CDR1 SGHAT and CDR2 FQNNGV. CDR3 length: 16 amino acids. The ends lost 3 bases at V and 1 base at J; junction bases unmatched: 6. The CDR3 bases are TGTGCCAGCAGCTTCAGGACTAGCGGCCTGTCCTACGAGCAGTACTTC. It translates to CASSFRTSGLSYEQYF.

This clone has more than one count but fewer than ten. The V gene is TRBV20-1, the J gene TRBJ1-1; D is undetermined. This CDR3 is built from 15 residues. V was clipped by 3 bases and J by 4 bases, with 18 bases between them. Per germline, CDR1 DFQATT and CDR2 SNEGSKA (reference sequence). The CDR3 sequence: CSASPDRASGTEAFF. For the CDR3, the DNA is TGCAGTGCTAGTCCTGACCGGGCAAGCGGCACTGAAGCTTTCTTT.

This chain joins TRBV7-9 and TRBJ2-7; 14 bases align to TRBD2. Germline V CDR1 and CDR2: SEHNR, FQNEAQ (reference sequence). The CDR3 covers 16 residues. Unmatched junction bases numbered 8, after V lost 6 bases and J lost 4 bases. CDR3 loop: CASSSGLAGGLYEQYF. The CDR3 DNA sequence: TGTGCCAGCAGTTCTGGACTAGCGGGGGGCTTGTACGAGCAGTACTTC.

CDR3 region: CASSPGGGRGQRGYTF. In nucleotides, the CDR3 is TGTGCCAGCAGCCCCGGAGGGGGCAGGGGGCAACGGGGCTACACCTTC. The chain employs TRBV4-2 and TRBJ1-2, with 8 bases aligning to TRBD1. The V gene end was trimmed by 4 bases and the J gene end by 8 bases; junction bases not matched to a gene: 15. The CDR3 runs 16 residues. The germline V gene has CDR1 LGHNA and CDR2 YNFKEQ.

The genes are TRBV6-6 and TRBJ1-3; no firm D call. Trimming removed 5 bases from V and 4 bases from J, with 12 bases in between. Looked up from germline, CDR1 is MNHNY and CDR2 is SVGAGI (reference sequence). This CDR3 is built from 14 residues. CDR3 in DNA: TGTGCCAGCAGTCTCCCGGCGGAAGGAAACACCATATATTTT. It specifies CASSLPAEGNTIYF.

This clone was seen a few times. This sequence joins TRBV18 and TRBJ1-2; 8 bases match TRBD1. The CDR3 is 14 residues long. V lost 0 bases and J lost 7; bases outside the gene matches: 4. Germline V gene lookup returns CDR1 KGHSH and CDR2 LQKENI. CDR3 region: CASSPPGQELGYTF. CDR3 coding DNA: TGTGCCAGCTCACCACCGGGACAGGAGCTTGGCTACACCTTC. The variable domain in full, completed from reference TRBV18 and TRBJ1-2, reads NAGVMQNPRHLVRRRGQEARLRCSPMKGHSHVYWYRQLPEEGLKFMVYLQKENIIDESGMPKERFSAEFPKEGPSILRIQQVVRGDSAAYFCASSPPGQELGYTFGSGTRLTVV.

This chain links TRBV7-9 with TRBJ2-5, with D unresolved. The CDR3 is 13 amino acids. Looked up from germline, CDR1 is SEHNR and CDR2 is FQNEAQ (reference sequence). Deletions cut 5 bases from V and 1 base from J, with 8 bases between. CDR3 sequence: CASSPGFQETQYF. The CDR3 DNA reads as TGTGCCAGCAGCCCCGGGTTCCAAGAGACCCAGTACTTC.

This rearrangement joins TRBV19 to TRBJ2-2; 11 positions agree with TRBD2. Per the germline V gene, CDR1 is LNHDA and CDR2 is SQIVND (reference sequence). V lost 4 bases and J lost 7; bases outside the gene matches: 2. This CDR3 has 14 amino acids. The CDR3 protein is CASSTGTSGGELFF. Here the CDR3 DNA reads TGTGCCAGTAGTACCGGGACTAGCGGCGGGGAGCTGTTTTTT.

This clone was seen a single time. The rearrangement joins TRBV19 to TRBJ1-3; 12 positions agree with TRBD1. Germline assignment: CDR1 LNHDA and CDR2 SQIVND (reference sequence). The CDR3 has 17 residues. V shed 5 bases and J 2 bases; nucleotides not matched to a gene: 7. Here the CDR3 DNA reads TGTGCCAGTAGTTCTCCGGGACAGGGGGCGGCTGGAAACACCATATATTTT. Translated, it gives CASSSPGQGAAGNTIYF. Full variable domain (outside the CDR3, taken from reference TRBV19 and TRBJ1-3): DGGITQSPKYLFRKEGQNVTLSCEQNLNHDAMYWYRQDPGQGLRLIYYSQIVNDFQKGDIAEGYSVSREKKESFPLTVTSAQKNPTAFYLCASSSPGQGAAGNTIYFGEGSWLTVV.

This clone was counted between two and nine times. J is TRBJ1-1 and V is TRBV6-5; 9 positions match TRBD1. Unmatched junction bases numbered 3, after V lost 0 bases and J lost 4 bases. The CDR3 runs to 15 residues. Germline lookup yields CDR1 MNHEY and CDR2 SVGAGI. CDR3 sequence reads: CASSYSQGAGTEAFF. As DNA, the CDR3 is TGTGCCAGCAGTTACTCACAGGGGGCCGGCACTGAAGCTTTCTTT.

There are a few counts of this clone. The chain has TRBV14 and TRBJ1-1, with 9 nucleotides matching TRBD1. The CDR3 length is 16 residues. Germline V CDR1 and CDR2: SGHDN, FVKESK. V shed 5 bases, J shed 0 bases, and the junction held 7 bases outside the gene matches. The CDR3 sequence is CASSLGQGTMNTEAFF. Written as DNA, the CDR3 is TGTGCCAGCAGCTTGGGACAGGGAACGATGAACACTGAAGCTTTCTTT.

This chain connects TRBV24-1 to TRBJ2-2; 9 nucleotides line up with TRBD1. Germline loops: CDR1 KGHDR, CDR2 SFDVKD. Trimming cost V 7 bases and J 4 bases; bases outside gene matches: 9. The CDR3 spans 16 residues. CDR3 sequence (DNA): TGTGCCACCAGGGGGCCACAGGGGGCAGGCACCGGGGAGCTGTTTTTT. It specifies CATRGPQGAGTGELFF.

The genes are TRBV12-3 or TRBV12-4 and TRBJ2-1; D is uncertain. This CDR3 has 11 residues. V lost 7 bases and J 3 bases, leaving 4 bases between the germline ends. DNA of the CDR3: TGTGCCAGCAACGGCTACAATGAGCAGTTCTTC. It specifies CASNGYNEQFF.

The rearrangement uses TRBV4-1 and TRBJ1-5; 8 bases agree with TRBD1. This CDR3 has 15 amino acids. Germline V gene data show CDR1 as MGHRA and CDR2 as YSYEKL. The ends lost 8 bases at V and 5 bases at J; junction bases unmatched: 11. The CDR3 DNA is TGCGCCAGCGCCACCGGGACAGGTATCCATCAGCCCCAGCATTTT. Amino acid sequence: CASATGTGIHQPQHF.

The rearrangement joins TRBV11-1 to TRBJ2-3, with 7 bases that match TRBD2. Trimming cost V 2 bases and J 0 bases; bases outside gene matches: 5. The length of the CDR3 is 16 residues. The germline CDR1 and CDR2 sequences are SGHAT and FQDESV (reference sequence). Here the CDR3 DNA reads TGTGCCAGCAGCTTACGGCCTAGCGGAAGCACAGATACGCAGTATTTT. It translates to CASSLRPSGSTDTQYF.

The chain couples TRBV5-1 to TRBJ2-1; no reliable D call. Looked up from germline, CDR1 is SGHRS and CDR2 is YFSETQ. The CDR3 is 12 residues long. With 0 bases removed from V and 10 bases from J, the gap between germline ends came to 8 bases. The CDR3 reads CASSLGRAEQFF. CDR3 DNA sequence: TGCGCCAGCAGCTTGGGGAGAGCCGAGCAGTTCTTC. Full variable domain (missing parts from reference TRBV5-1 and TRBJ2-1): KAGVTQTPRYLIKTRGQQVTLSCSPISGHRSVSWYQQTPGQGLQFLFEYFSETQRNKGNFPGRFSGRQFSNSRSEMNVSTLELGDSALYLCASSLGRAEQFFGPGTRLTVL.

The genes are TRBV5-1 and TRBJ2-7, with 7 bases matching TRBD2. V shed 4 bases, J shed 5 bases, and the junction held 6 bases outside the gene matches. This CDR3 is 13 amino acids long. CDR1 and CDR2 from the germline V gene are SGHRS and YFSETQ. CDR3 bases: TGCGCCAGCAGCCTAAACGGGGGGAACGAGCAGTACTTC. It encodes CASSLNGGNEQYF.

CDR3: CASSLTGSSGYTF. The CDR3 nucleotides read TGTGCCAGCAGCTTGACAGGGTCGAGTGGCTACACCTTC. The rearrangement links TRBV5-6 to TRBJ1-2, with D possibly TRBD1 on 6 matching bases. Per the germline V gene, CDR1 is SGHDT and CDR2 is YYEEEE. The CDR3 extends over 13 amino acids. V lost 1 base and J 7 bases, leaving 11 bases between the germline ends.

As to this clone: This CDR3 is also generated by other DNA sequences in the sample. V and J are TRBV18 and TRBJ1-5; no reliable D call. V was cut by 2 bases and J by 3 bases, with 8 bases left in between. The CDR3 is 14 residues long. Germline V lookup: CDR1 KGHSH, CDR2 LQKENI. The CDR3 bases are TGTGCCAGCTCACCATATCGGGACAATCAGCCCCAGCATTTT. It translates to CASSPYRDNQPQHF.

The gene calls are TRBV7-3 and TRBJ2-7; the match to TRBD1 covers 8 bases. The CDR3 sequence is 13 residues long. The V gene's germline CDR1 is SGHTA and CDR2 FQGTGA. Trimming took 5 bases from V and 6 from J; bases not matched to a gene: 6. CDR3 in amino acids: CASSTGQGSEQYF. The CDR3 DNA is TGTGCCAGCAGCACCGGACAGGGAAGCGAGCAGTACTTC.

V is TRBV18 and J is TRBJ1-2; D may be TRBD1 (6 bases). Germline V gene lookup returns CDR1 KGHSH and CDR2 LQKENI. CDR3 size: 13 residues. Trimming took off 3 bases at V and 8 bases at J, with 13 bases between the two ends. DNA of the CDR3: TGTGCCAGCTCACCGGGGGCACGCGGCGGCTACACCTTC. Translating it yields CASSPGARGGYTF.

This clone appeared once. V is TRBV13 and J is TRBJ2-2, with D unresolved. This CDR3 contains 14 residues. The V end was cut by 0 bases, the J end by 7 bases, with 9 bases between. Germline CDR1 is PRHDT and CDR2 is FYEKMQ (reference sequence). Here the CDR3 DNA reads TGTGCCAGCAGCTTAGGGTTTGCAGGCGGGGAGCTGTTTTTT. Translation: CASSLGFAGGELFF.